Below, 12 T cell receptor beta chains from the same sample are listed, as sequenced in a study of T cells in Graves' hyperthyroidism and ophthalmopathy. RNA transcripts provided the source from which TCR beta CDR3 regions were amplified. The HTBI primer set was used in a first-round RT-PCR of the TCR CDR3. A single record per CDR3 protein comes from TCRdb applying MiXCR to the multiplex PCR reads. This table has about 250,000 distinct CDR3 sequences, approximately 25% appearing once. The sample consisted of blood. The receptor source for this set is a middle-aged woman with Graves' ophthalmopathy.

This clonotype has a count of ten or more. The chain employs TRBV7-3 and TRBJ2-7, with a weak D call TRBD2 (5 bases). This CDR3 has 13 amino acids. The V gene lost 1 base and the J gene lost 9 bases, with 13 bases spanning the gap. Germline V CDR1 and CDR2: SGHTA, FQGTGA. CDR3 DNA sequence: TGTGCCAGCAGCTTAAGCCCACTCGAGGGGCAGTACTTC. Translating gives CASSLSPLEGQYF.

V is TRBV4-2 and J is TRBJ2-7; 8 bases line up with TRBD2. CDR1 is LGHNA and CDR2 is YNFKEQ in the germline V gene. This CDR3 comprises 17 residues. J was trimmed by 2 bases and V by 0 bases; bases with no gene match: 9. Here the CDR3 DNA reads TGTGCCAGCAGCCAAGAAGGGGTGGCAGCGGGAGCCTACGAGCAGTACTTC. Translation gives CASSQEGVAAGAYEQYF.

Many counts were recorded for this clonotype. The chain employs TRBV5-1 and TRBJ2-7, with 8 nucleotides matching TRBD2. Losses at the gene ends were 0 bases for V and 2 bases for J; bases not matched to a gene: 1. CDR3 size: 14 residues. CDR1 SGHRS and CDR2 YFSETQ come from the germline V gene. The chain's CDR3 is CASSLVSGTYEQYF. The CDR3 DNA follows: TGCGCCAGCAGCTTGGTTAGCGGGACCTACGAGCAGTACTTC.

This clonotype was seen repeatedly, ten times or more. The J gene is TRBJ2-7, the V gene TRBV4-2; TRBD2 aligns across 9 bases. Germline CDR1 LGHNA, CDR2 YNFKEQ. The CDR3 totals 15 residues. V was clipped by 0 bases and J by 5 bases; unmatched bases: 5. CDR3 sequence reads: CASSQDVAGVDEQYF. For the CDR3, the DNA is TGTGCCAGCAGCCAAGATGTAGCGGGAGTTGACGAGCAGTACTTC.

This clonotype has at least ten counts. The gene calls are TRBV19 and TRBJ2-7, with 8 nucleotides matching TRBD1. With 4 bases clipped from V and 5 bases from J, the junction kept 7 bases outside the gene matches. This CDR3 region has 14 residues. Germline V gene lookup returns CDR1 LNHDA and CDR2 SQIVND (reference sequence). As DNA, the CDR3 is TGTGCCAGTAGTAATCGACAGGGGTATAACGAGCAGTACTTC. It translates to CASSNRQGYNEQYF.

This chain links TRBV7-9 with TRBJ2-7, with no clear D. Germline V gene data show CDR1 as SEHNR and CDR2 as FQNEAQ (reference sequence). The CDR3 runs to 14 residues. V was shortened by 1 base and J by 6 bases, with 13 bases between the two germline ends. The CDR3 spells CASSLDTLSGEQYF. The CDR3 bases are TGTGCCAGCAGCTTAGATACCCTATCGGGCGAGCAGTACTTC. Based on the CDR3 plus reference TRBV7-9 and TRBJ2-7, the full variable domain is DTGVSQNPRHKITKRGQNVTFRCDPISEHNRLYWYRQTLGQGPEFLTYFQNEAQLEKSRLLSDRFSAERPKGSFSTLEIQRTEQGDSAMYLCASSLDTLSGEQYFGPGTRLTVT.

This chain links TRBV20-1 with TRBJ1-2; 8 nucleotides agree with TRBD1. This CDR3 comprises 13 residues. Germline V gives CDR1 DFQATT, CDR2 SNEGSKA (reference sequence). V dropped 5 bases and J dropped 5; count of bases not matched to a gene: 7. CDR3 sequence reads: CSAEARTGYGYTF. The CDR3 bases are TGCAGTGCTGAAGCACGGACAGGGTATGGCTACACCTTC.

At least ten counts were recorded for this clonotype. The chain couples TRBV29-1 to TRBJ2-7, with 10 positions matching TRBD2. The CDR3 contains 14 residues. The trim removed 4 bases at V and 4 bases at J, leaving 7 bases unmatched. Germline CDR1 SQVTM, CDR2 ANQGSEA. Written as DNA, the CDR3 is TGCAGCGTTGTTTTGTCTAGCGGGAGTTACGAGCAGTACTTC. Amino acid sequence: CSVVLSSGSYEQYF.

This clonotype was picked up many times. The chain is built from TRBV15 and TRBJ1-4; a weak D match, TRBD1 (5 bases). V dropped 0 bases and J dropped 8 bases, with 10 bases sitting between them. Germline V gene lookup returns CDR1 LNHNV and CDR2 YYDKDF (reference sequence). The CDR3 extends over 14 amino acids. The CDR3 nucleotides read TGTGCCACCAGCAGAGATCGGGGGGGGGAAAAACTGTTTTTT. This gives the protein CATSRDRGGEKLFF.

The chain employs TRBV4-1 and TRBJ2-5; D gene uncertain. Per germline, CDR1 MGHRA and CDR2 YSYEKL. The CDR3 totals 15 residues. V gave up 2 bases and J gave up 2 bases, with 12 bases separating them. The CDR3 reads CASSQYYAEQETQYF. The CDR3 bases are TGCGCCAGCAGCCAATATTACGCGGAACAAGAGACCCAGTACTTC.

Ten or more counts support this clonotype. The gene calls are TRBV5-1 and TRBJ2-7; 8 bases fit TRBD2. CDR1 and CDR2 from the germline V gene are SGHRS and YFSETQ. This CDR3 has 17 residues. The V and J ends lost 0 bases and 0 bases, in that order; junction bases with no gene match: 8. CDR3 in amino acids: CASSLAASGSISYEQYF. CDR3 coding DNA: TGCGCCAGCAGCTTGGCCGCTAGCGGGTCGATCTCCTACGAGCAGTACTTC.

In this sample, this clonotype turned up a few times. A read error may produce the germline difference seen at one junction end. The chain uses TRBV6-1 and TRBJ2-5, with TRBD2 matching 9 bases. The CDR3 consists of 15 residues. CDR1 and CDR2 (germline): MNHNS, SASEGT. The CDR3 region has the DNA TGTGCCAGCAGTGATGGGGGACTAGCAGGAAAGACACAGTACTTC. Protein sequence: CASSDGGLAGKTQYF.